Listed here are 18 T cell receptor beta chains from one sample, sequenced in a study of blood T cells in healthy people across ages. Combining a sample-barcoded 5' primer with a J-beta primer mix, a second PCR ran for about 6 to 11 cycles. TCRdb itself ran the 5' RACE reads through MiXCR, one entry per CDR3 protein. The repertoire consists of about 1.4 million distinct CDR3 sequences, with around 59% occurring once and the leading ten covering over 6.5%. The material sequenced was blood. The receptors here all came from a man younger than 35 in good health.

V usage is TRBV6-5 and J usage is TRBJ2-1; no reliable D call. The germline V gene encodes CDR1 MNHEY and CDR2 SVGAGI. CDR3 length equals 13 residues. V lost 2 bases to trimming and J lost 8 bases, with 10 bases between them. Here the CDR3 reads CASSYVGLDEQFF. Written as DNA, the CDR3 is TGTGCCAGCAGTTACGTGGGGTTGGATGAGCAGTTCTTC.

The chain links TRBV20-1 to TRBJ1-4; possible D gene TRBD1, 6 bases. Deletions cut 5 bases from V and 5 bases from J, with 18 bases between. There are 15 residues in the CDR3. The germline CDR1 and CDR2 sequences are DFQATT and SNEGSKA (reference sequence). The CDR3 reads CSALGRQALNEKLFF. CDR3 DNA sequence: TGCAGTGCTCTAGGCCGACAGGCCTTAAATGAAAAACTGTTTTTT.

V and J are TRBV6-6 and TRBJ2-7, with D unclear. The CDR3 runs to 12 residues. V shed 7 bases and J shed 2 bases, with 9 bases lying between them. Germline CDR1 reads MNHNY; CDR2 reads SVGAGI (reference sequence). The CDR3 DNA sequence: TGTGCCAGCAAGGGCATAACCTACGAGCAGTACTTC. Translation: CASKGITYEQYF.

The chain carries TRBV7-9 and TRBJ2-7; D uncertain. The CDR3 consists of 15 residues. Trimming took 1 base from V and 0 from J, leaving 10 bases between them. Germline CDR1 SEHNR, CDR2 FQNEAQ (reference sequence). In DNA form, the CDR3 reads TGTGCCAGCAGCTTAGGCGGAATGAGCTCCTACGAGCAGTACTTC. Residues: CASSLGGMSSYEQYF.

V is TRBV25-1 and J is TRBJ2-1, with a tentative D call TRBD1 (5 bases). The CDR3 covers 13 residues. Germline-derived CDR1 and CDR2 are MGHDK and SYGVNS. Trimming cost V 4 bases and J 7 bases, with 11 bases left between them. The CDR3 is CASSATVRNEQFF. The CDR3, as DNA: TGTGCCAGCAGTGCGACAGTCAGGAATGAGCAGTTCTTC.

This clonotype was picked up one time. The chain is built from TRBV20-1 and TRBJ2-5; D perhaps matches TRBD2 (6 bases). Trimming removed 4 bases at V and 11 bases at J, with 17 bases between. Germline CDR1 DFQATT, CDR2 SNEGSKA (reference sequence). CDR3 length: 12 residues. CDR3 sequence (DNA): TGCAGTGCTAAGACTAGTTCCGATGAGCAGTACTTC. It encodes CSAKTSSDEQYF.

The V call is TRBV6-5, the J call TRBJ2-1; D is uncertain. V lost 8 bases and J 5 bases, leaving 16 bases between the germline ends. In germline, CDR1 is MNHEY, CDR2 SVGAGI. This CDR3 has 14 amino acids. DNA of the CDR3: TGTGCCAGCGCAGTTTCTGGATTCGACAATGAGCAGTTCTTC. Its protein product is CASAVSGFDNEQFF.

This chain connects TRBV6-2 or TRBV6-3 to TRBJ2-5, with D possibly called TRBD1 or TRBD2 (6 bases each). The end of the DNA is better explained by TRBJ2-7, so the J call may be wrong. Germline-derived CDR1 and CDR2 are MNHEY and SVGEGT. This CDR3 is built from 13 residues. The CDR3: CASYRGGLNEQYF. DNA of the CDR3: TGTGCCAGCTACCGAGGGGGGCTAAACGAGCAGTACTTC.

This clonotype was seen just once. The chain carries TRBV5-1 and TRBJ2-3, with D maybe TRBD2 (6 bases). Trimming left V 4 bases short and J 2 bases short, with 17 bases between. The CDR3 has 16 amino acids. Germline V lookup: CDR1 SGHRS, CDR2 YFSETQ. The CDR3 DNA reads TGCGCCAGCAGCCCGAAGAGTAGCGGACCCACAGATACGCAGTATTTT. This codes for CASSPKSSGPTDTQYF.

There are a few counts of this clonotype. The rearrangement joins TRBV12-3 or TRBV12-4 to TRBJ2-7; 10 bases are a match to TRBD2. The CDR3 loop spans 15 amino acids. V lost 5 bases, J lost 5 bases, and 9 bases stayed unmatched. DNA of the CDR3: TGTGCCAGCAGTACACGACTAGCGGGCCGTGACGAGCAGTACTTC. It translates to CASSTRLAGRDEQYF.

This clonotype was observed a single time. The gene calls are TRBV5-8 and TRBJ2-7; D call uncertain. Per the germline V gene, CDR1 is SGHTS and CDR2 is YDEGEE. Deletions cut 4 bases from V and 3 bases from J, with 11 bases between. This CDR3 has 13 residues. The CDR3 loop is CASSHEQGYEQYF. CDR3 in DNA: TGTGCCAGCAGCCACGAACAAGGCTACGAGCAGTACTTC.

The J gene is TRBJ2-7, the V gene TRBV27; no reliable D call. The CDR3 runs to 15 residues. V lost 2 bases to trimming and J lost 2 bases, with 13 bases between them. CDR1 is MNHEY, CDR2 SMNVEV, per germline (reference sequence). CDR3 region: CASSLRVEDPYEQYF. CDR3 DNA sequence: TGTGCCAGCAGTTTACGAGTAGAGGACCCCTACGAGCAGTACTTC.

The table lists this clonotype with a few counts. The chain is built from TRBV7-9 and TRBJ2-5; 8 nucleotides match TRBD1. CDR3 length: 15 residues. Germline V gene lookup returns CDR1 SEHNR and CDR2 FQNEAQ (reference sequence). Unmatched junction bases numbered 7, after V lost 5 bases and J lost 2 bases. The CDR3 region has the DNA TGTGCCAGCAGCACGACAGGGGTGGCACAAGAGACCCAGTACTTC. This gives the protein CASSTTGVAQETQYF.

The chain recombines TRBV28 with TRBJ1-4; TRBD1 matches 7 bases. V lost 5 bases, J lost 4 bases, and 7 bases stayed unmatched. The CDR3 runs 15 residues. Germline assignment: CDR1 MDHEN and CDR2 SYDVKM. The CDR3 loop is CASSPLAGGNEKLFF. The CDR3 region has the DNA TGTGCCAGCAGTCCCCTGGCAGGGGGTAATGAAAAACTGTTTTTT.

The genes are TRBV3-1 and TRBJ2-7; 8 bases fit TRBD2. Trimming at V came to 0 bases and at J to 3 bases, leaving 4 bases not matched to a gene. The V gene's germline CDR1 is LGHDT and CDR2 YNNKEL (reference sequence). The CDR3 has 15 residues. The CDR3 loop is CASSQDLSGGYEQYF. In DNA, the CDR3 is TGTGCCAGCAGCCAAGATCTAAGCGGGGGCTACGAGCAGTACTTC.

This clonotype was counted between two and nine times. This chain connects TRBV20-1 to TRBJ2-1; TRBD2 matches 7 bases. V trimming: 0 bases; J trimming: 0 bases; junction bases outside the gene matches: 8. The CDR3 loop spans 17 amino acids. From germline, CDR1 is DFQATT and CDR2 SNEGSKA (reference sequence). The CDR3 DNA reads TGCAGTGCTAGAGATCTGCTCGGCGGGAGCTCCTACAATGAGCAGTTCTTC. Its translation: CSARDLLGGSSYNEQFF.

This sequence joins TRBV3-1 and TRBJ2-6, with D tentatively TRBD1 (5 bases). The CDR3 covers 18 residues. Trimming removed 4 bases at V and 2 bases at J, with 18 bases between. Germline loops: CDR1 LGHDT, CDR2 YNNKEL (reference sequence). DNA for the CDR3: TGTGCCAGCAGCCCCTTCGACAGTCCGGTGGCTGGGGCCAACGTCCTGACTTTC. Translating gives CASSPFDSPVAGANVLTF.

This chain connects TRBV27 to TRBJ2-2; D possibly corresponds to TRBD2 (7 bases). This CDR3 region has 17 residues. The germline gives CDR1 MNHEY, CDR2 SMNVEV (reference sequence). Between the trimmed V and J ends, which lost 4 bases and 2 bases, there was a span of 17 bases. In DNA form, the CDR3 reads TGTGCCAGCAGTTCCTTTTTCGGGGGGACAAACACCGGGGAGCTGTTTTTT. This translates into CASSSFFGGTNTGELFF.